The clone carrying this T cell receptor beta chain was observed a handful of times. Generated by immunoSEQ multiplex PCR, the TCRdb table keeps only in-frame clones and is missing some. The sample records more than 25,000 clones, just over 90% being singletons. The record originates from a study of T cell changes during pregnancy in multiple sclerosis. This CDR3 has 14 residues. V was shortened by 3 bases and J by 0 bases, with 5 bases between the two germline ends. Germline V lookup: CDR1 LNHDA, CDR2 SQIVND (reference sequence). The chain joins TRBV19 to TRBJ1-4; D remains ambiguous. This clonotype was sampled from a female donor in good health, enrolled as a control in a pregnancy study. The sequencing used peripheral blood, collected in the first trimester of pregnancy. CDR3 DNA: TGTGCCAGTAGTATCCCTCCAACTAATGAAAAACTGTTTTTT. It encodes CASSIPPTNEKLFF.